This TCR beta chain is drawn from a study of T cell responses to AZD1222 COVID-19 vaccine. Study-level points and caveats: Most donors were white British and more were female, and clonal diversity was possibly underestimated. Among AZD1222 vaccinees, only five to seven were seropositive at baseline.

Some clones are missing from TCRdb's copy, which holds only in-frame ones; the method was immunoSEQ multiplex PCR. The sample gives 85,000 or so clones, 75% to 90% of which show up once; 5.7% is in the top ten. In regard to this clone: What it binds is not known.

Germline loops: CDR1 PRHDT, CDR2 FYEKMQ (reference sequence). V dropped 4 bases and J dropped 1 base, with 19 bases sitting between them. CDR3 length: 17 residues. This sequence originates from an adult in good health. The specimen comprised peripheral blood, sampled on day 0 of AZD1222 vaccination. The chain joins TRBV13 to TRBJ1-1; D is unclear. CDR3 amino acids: CASSSVIEISRNTEAFF. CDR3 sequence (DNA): TGTGCCAGCAGCTCCGTTATAGAGATTTCTCGGAACACTGAAGCTTTCTTT.